These T cell receptor beta chains were read from a single sample in a study of cytomegalovirus exposure and HLA in healthy donors. Clones were read by immunoSEQ multiplex PCR, and TCRdb kept only the in-frame ones, dropping some. This sample has a few hundred thousand clones, with 75% to 90% found just once. Input material: PBMCs. These receptors came from a girl aged 2 to 9 in good health and CMV-seronegative. CDR3s include the opening cysteine and the closing phenylalanine or tryptophan. Fields, in order: CDR3 DNA, CDR3 protein, J gene, D gene, V gene. D genes are given only for firm matches.

CDR3 DNA: TGTGCCAGCAGTGATAGGTGGGAGGGAGCGTCCGGGGAGCTGTTTTTT; CDR3 protein: CASSDRWEGASGELFF; J gene: TRBJ2-2; D gene: TRBD2; V gene: TRBV6-1
CDR3 DNA: TGTGCCAGTATTCCCACGGCAGGGGGCCCTGAAGCTTTCTTT; CDR3 protein: CASIPTAGGPEAFF; J gene: TRBJ1-1; D gene: TRBD1; V gene: TRBV19
CDR3 DNA: TGTGCCAGCAGTGAAGGGTTCTTTCTGTGGGGACTAGCGGGAGTAAACGAGCAGTACTTC; CDR3 protein: CASSEGFFLWGLAGVNEQYF; J gene: TRBJ2-7; D gene: TRBD2; V gene: TRBV6-1
CDR3 DNA: TGCGCCAGCAGCTTGACAGGGTCGAACACTGAAGCTTTCTTT; CDR3 protein: CASSLTGSNTEAFF; J gene: TRBJ1-1; D gene: .; V gene: TRBV5-1
CDR3 DNA: TGTGCCAGCAGCGGGAGTTCGTACGAGCAGTACTTC; CDR3 protein: CASSGSSYEQYF; J gene: TRBJ2-7; D gene: .; V gene: TRBV7-9
CDR3 DNA: TGTGCCAGCAGTGAATTCGGACAGGGGGAAAATTCACCCCTCCACTTT; CDR3 protein: CASSEFGQGENSPLHF; J gene: TRBJ1-6; D gene: TRBD1; V gene: TRBV25-1
CDR3 DNA: TGCGCCAGCAGCCGGGACAGCAGAGAGGAGACCCAGTACTTC; CDR3 protein: CASSRDSREETQYF; J gene: TRBJ2-5; D gene: TRBD1; V gene: TRBV5-1
CDR3 DNA: TGTGCCAGCAGTGCAACTAGCGGGGGGTACAATGAGCAGTTCTTC; CDR3 protein: CASSATSGGYNEQFF; J gene: TRBJ2-1; D gene: TRBD2; V gene: TRBV6-4
CDR3 DNA: TGTGCCAGCAAAGACTCCAGGAACACTGAAGCTTTCTTT; CDR3 protein: CASKDSRNTEAFF; J gene: TRBJ1-1; D gene: .; V gene: TRBV2
CDR3 DNA: TGTGCCAGCAGCTTGGGTACTAGCATCTATGAGCAGTTCTTC; CDR3 protein: CASSLGTSIYEQFF; J gene: TRBJ2-1; D gene: .; V gene: TRBV5-6
CDR3 DNA: TGTGCCAGCAGTTTAATCGGCTCTGGGGCCAACGTCCTGACTTTC; CDR3 protein: CASSLIGSGANVLTF; J gene: TRBJ2-6; D gene: .; V gene: TRBV27